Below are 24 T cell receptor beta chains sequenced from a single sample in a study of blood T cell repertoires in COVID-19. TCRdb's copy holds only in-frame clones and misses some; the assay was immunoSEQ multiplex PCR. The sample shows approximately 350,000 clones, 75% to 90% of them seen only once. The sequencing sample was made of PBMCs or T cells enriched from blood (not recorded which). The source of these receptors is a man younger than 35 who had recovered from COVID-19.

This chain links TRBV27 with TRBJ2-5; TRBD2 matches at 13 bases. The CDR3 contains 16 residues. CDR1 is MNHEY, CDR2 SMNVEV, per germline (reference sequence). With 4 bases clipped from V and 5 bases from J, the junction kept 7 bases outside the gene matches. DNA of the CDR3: TGTGCCAGCAGTTCCCAGACTAGCGGGGGGAGGGAGACCCAGTACTTC. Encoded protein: CASSSQTSGGRETQYF.

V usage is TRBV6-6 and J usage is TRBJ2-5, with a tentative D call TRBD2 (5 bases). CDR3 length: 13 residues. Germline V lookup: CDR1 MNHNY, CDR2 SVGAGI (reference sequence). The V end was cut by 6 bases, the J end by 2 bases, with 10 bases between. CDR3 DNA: TGTGCCAGCAGGAAGGACTCTCAAGAGACCCAGTACTTC. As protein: CASRKDSQETQYF.

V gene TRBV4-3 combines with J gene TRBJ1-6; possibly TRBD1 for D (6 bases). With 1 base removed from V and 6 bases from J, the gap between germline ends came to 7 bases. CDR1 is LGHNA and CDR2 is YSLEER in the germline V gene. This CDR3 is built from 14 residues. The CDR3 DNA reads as TGCGCCAGCAGCCAAGCAGGGGCTAATTCACCCCTCCACTTT. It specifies CASSQAGANSPLHF.

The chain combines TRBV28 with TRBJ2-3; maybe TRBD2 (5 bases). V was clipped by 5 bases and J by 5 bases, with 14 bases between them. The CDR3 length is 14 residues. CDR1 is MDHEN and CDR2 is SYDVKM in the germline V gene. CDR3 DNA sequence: TGTGCCAGCAGTCCCAAAACTAGACGAGATACGCAGTATTTT. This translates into CASSPKTRRDTQYF.

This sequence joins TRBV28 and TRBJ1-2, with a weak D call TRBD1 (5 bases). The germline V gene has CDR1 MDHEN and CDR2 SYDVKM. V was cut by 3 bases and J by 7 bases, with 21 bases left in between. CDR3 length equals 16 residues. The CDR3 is CASSFSGTRRSSGYTF. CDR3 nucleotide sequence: TGTGCCAGCAGTTTTAGCGGGACCCGTCGTTCCAGTGGCTACACCTTC.

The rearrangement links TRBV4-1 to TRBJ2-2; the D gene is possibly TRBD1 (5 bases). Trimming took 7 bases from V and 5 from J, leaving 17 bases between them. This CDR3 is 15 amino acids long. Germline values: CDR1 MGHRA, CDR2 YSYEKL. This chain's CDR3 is CASTPVTKGTGELFF. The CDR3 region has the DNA TGCGCCAGCACCCCCGTGACAAAGGGGACCGGGGAGCTGTTTTTT.

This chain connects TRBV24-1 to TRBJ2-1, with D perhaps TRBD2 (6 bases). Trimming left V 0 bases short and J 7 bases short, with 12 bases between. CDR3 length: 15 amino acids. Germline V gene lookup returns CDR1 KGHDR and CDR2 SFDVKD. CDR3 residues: CATSDLMAGRNEQFF. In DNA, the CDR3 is TGTGCCACCAGTGATTTGATGGCGGGAAGGAATGAGCAGTTCTTC.

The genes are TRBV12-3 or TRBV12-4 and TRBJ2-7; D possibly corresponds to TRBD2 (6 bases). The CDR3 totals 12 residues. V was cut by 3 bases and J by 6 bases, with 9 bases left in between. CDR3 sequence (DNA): TGTGCCAGCAGTTTGGGCGGGACCGAGCAGTACTTC. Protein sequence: CASSLGGTEQYF.

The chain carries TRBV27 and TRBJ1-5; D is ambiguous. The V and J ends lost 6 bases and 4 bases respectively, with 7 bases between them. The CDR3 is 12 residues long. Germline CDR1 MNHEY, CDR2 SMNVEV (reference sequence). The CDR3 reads CASSRWNQPQHF. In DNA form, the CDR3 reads TGTGCCAGCAGCCGGTGGAATCAGCCCCAGCATTTT.

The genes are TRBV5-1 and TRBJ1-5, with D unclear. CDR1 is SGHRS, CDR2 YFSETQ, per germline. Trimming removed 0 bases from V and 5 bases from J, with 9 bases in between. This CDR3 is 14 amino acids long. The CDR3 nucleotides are TGCGCCAGCAGCTTGGTCCCCGGGGATCAGCCCCAGCATTTT. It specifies CASSLVPGDQPQHF.

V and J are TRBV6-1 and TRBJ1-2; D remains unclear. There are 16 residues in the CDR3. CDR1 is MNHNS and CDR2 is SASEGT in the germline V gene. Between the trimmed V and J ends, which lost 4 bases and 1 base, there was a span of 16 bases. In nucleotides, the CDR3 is TGTGCCAGCAGTGTCACGTCGGTCGGAGGTAACTATGGCTACACCTTC. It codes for CASSVTSVGGNYGYTF.

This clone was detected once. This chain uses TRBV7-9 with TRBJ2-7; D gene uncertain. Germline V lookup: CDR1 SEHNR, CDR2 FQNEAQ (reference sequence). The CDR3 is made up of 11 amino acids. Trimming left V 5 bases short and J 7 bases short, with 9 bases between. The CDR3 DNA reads TGTGCCAGCAGCCCCTTGTTTGAGCAGTACTTC. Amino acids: CASSPLFEQYF.

CDR3 in DNA: TGTGCCAGCTCAAATGGAGGGACCTACAATGAGCAGTTCTTC. Translation gives CASSNGGTYNEQFF. This rearrangement joins TRBV28 to TRBJ2-1; D is possibly TRBD2 (6 bases). The CDR3 consists of 14 residues. CDR1 and CDR2 from the germline V gene are MDHEN and SYDVKM. V lost 8 bases and J lost 2, with 13 bases in between.

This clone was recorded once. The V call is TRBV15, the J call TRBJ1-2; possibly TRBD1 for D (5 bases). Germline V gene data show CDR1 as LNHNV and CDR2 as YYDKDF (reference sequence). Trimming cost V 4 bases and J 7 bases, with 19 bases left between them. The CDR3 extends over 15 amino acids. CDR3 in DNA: TGTGCCACCAGCAAAGCCGTCAGGGAAGAGGCTGGCTACACCTTC. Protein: CATSKAVREEAGYTF.

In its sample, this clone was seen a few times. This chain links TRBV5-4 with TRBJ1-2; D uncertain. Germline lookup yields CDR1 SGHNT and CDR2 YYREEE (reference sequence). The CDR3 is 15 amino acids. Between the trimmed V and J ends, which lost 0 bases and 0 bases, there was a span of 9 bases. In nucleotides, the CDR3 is TGTGCCAGCAGCTTGGGGCAGTCCTCTAACTATGGCTACACCTTC. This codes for CASSLGQSSNYGYTF.

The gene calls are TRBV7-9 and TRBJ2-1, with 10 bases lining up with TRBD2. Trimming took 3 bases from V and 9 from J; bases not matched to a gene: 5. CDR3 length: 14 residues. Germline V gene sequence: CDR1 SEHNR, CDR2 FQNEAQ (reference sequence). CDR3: CASSFSGRNGEQFF. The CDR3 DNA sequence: TGTGCCAGCAGCTTTAGCGGGAGGAATGGTGAGCAGTTCTTC. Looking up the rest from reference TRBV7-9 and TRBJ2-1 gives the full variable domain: DTGVSQNPRHKITKRGQNVTFRCDPISEHNRLYWYRQTLGQGPEFLTYFQNEAQLEKSRLLSDRFSAERPKGSFSTLEIQRTEQGDSAMYLCASSFSGRNGEQFFGPGTRLTVL.

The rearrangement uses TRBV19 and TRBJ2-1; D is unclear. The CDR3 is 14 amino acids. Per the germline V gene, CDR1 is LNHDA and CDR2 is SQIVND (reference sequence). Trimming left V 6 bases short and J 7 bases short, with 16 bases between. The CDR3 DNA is TGTGCCAGTAGGGCATATACTTACGGGAATGAGCAGTTCTTC. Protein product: CASRAYTYGNEQFF.

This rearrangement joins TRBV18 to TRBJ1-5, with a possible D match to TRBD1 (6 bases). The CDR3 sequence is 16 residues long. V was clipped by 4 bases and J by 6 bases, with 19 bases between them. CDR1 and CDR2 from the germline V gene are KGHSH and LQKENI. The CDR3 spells CASSLAGAAEGQPQHF. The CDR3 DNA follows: TGTGCCAGCTCACTCGCGGGGGCAGCTGAAGGTCAGCCCCAGCATTTT.

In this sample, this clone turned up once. The CDR3 DNA is TGCGCCAGCACCCGAAAGGGGGCAGGGGTCCTCTCGGGGCCTAATGAAAAACTGTTTTTT. Translated: CASTRKGAGVLSGPNEKLFF. J is TRBJ1-4 and V is TRBV10-2; 7 bases match TRBD1. The CDR3 extends over 20 amino acids. V dropped 7 bases and J dropped 3; count of bases not matched to a gene: 23. The V gene's germline CDR1 is WSHSY and CDR2 SAAADI.

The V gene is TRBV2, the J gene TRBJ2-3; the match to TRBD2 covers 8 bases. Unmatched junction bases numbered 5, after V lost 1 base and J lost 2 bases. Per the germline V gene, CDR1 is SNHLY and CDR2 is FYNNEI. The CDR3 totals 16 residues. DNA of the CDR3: TGTGCCAGCAGTGAAGGGGCGGGAGGCCCCACAGATACGCAGTATTTT. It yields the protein CASSEGAGGPTDTQYF.

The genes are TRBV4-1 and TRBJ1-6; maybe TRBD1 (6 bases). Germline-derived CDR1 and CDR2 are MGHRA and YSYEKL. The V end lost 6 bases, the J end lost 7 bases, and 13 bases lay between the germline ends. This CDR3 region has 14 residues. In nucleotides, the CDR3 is TGCGCCAGCAGTTCAGGGGTGTTGAATTCACCCCTCCACTTT. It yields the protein CASSSGVLNSPLHF.

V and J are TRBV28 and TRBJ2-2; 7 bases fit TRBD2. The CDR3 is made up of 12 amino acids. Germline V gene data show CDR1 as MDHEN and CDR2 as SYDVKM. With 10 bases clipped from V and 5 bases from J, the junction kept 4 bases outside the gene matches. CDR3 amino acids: CATLAETGELFF. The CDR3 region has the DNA TGTGCCACCCTAGCGGAAACCGGGGAGCTGTTTTTT.

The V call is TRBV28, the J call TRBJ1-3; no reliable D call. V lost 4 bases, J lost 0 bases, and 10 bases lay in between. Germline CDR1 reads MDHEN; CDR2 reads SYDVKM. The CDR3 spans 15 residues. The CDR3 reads CASSSPGVSGNTIYF. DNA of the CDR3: TGTGCCAGCAGTTCCCCCGGGGTCTCTGGAAACACCATATATTTT.

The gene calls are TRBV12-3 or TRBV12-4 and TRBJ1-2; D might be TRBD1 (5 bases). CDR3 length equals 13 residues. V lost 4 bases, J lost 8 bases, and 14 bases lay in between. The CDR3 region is CASSSQTATGYTF. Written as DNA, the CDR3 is TGTGCCAGCAGTTCCCAGACAGCCACGGGCTACACCTTC.